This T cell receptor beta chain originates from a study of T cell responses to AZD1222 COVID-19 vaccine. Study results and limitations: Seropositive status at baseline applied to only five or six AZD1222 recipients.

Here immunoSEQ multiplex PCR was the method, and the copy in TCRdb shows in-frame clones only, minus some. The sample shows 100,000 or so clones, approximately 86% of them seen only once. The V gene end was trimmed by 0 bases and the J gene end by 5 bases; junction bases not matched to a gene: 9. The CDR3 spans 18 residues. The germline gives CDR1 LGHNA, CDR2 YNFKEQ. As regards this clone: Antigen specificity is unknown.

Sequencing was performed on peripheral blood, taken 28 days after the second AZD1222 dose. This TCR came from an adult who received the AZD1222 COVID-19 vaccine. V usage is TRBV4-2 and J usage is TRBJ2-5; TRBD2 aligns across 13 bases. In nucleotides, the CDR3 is TGTGCCAGCAGCCAAGAGGGCCCACTAGCGGGGGGGCCCGAGACCCAGTACTTC. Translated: CASSQEGPLAGGPETQYF.